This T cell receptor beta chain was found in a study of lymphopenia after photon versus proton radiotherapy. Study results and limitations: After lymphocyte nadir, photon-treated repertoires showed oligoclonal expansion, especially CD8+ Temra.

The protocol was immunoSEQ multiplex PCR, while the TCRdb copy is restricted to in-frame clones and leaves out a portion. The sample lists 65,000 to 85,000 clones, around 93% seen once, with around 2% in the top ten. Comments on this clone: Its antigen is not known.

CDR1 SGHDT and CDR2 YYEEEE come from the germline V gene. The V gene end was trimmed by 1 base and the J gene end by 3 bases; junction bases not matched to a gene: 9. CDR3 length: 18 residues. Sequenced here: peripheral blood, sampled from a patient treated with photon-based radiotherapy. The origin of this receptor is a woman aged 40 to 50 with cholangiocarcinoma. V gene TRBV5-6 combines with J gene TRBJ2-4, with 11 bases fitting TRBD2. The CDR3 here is CASSLRLAGGWGKNIQYF. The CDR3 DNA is TGTGCCAGCAGCTTGAGGCTAGCGGGAGGTTGGGGCAAAAACATTCAGTACTTC.